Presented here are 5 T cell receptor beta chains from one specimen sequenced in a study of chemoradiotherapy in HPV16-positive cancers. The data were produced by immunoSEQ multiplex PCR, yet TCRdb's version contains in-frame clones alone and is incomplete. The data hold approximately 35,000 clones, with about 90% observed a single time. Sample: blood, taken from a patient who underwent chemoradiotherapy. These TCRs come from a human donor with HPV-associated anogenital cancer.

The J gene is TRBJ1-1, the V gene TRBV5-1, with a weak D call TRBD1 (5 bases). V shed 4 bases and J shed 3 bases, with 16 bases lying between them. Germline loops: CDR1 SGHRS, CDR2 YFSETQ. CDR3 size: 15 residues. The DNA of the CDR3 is TGCGCCAGCAGCCTGATCCAACGAGGGGACACTGAAGCTTTCTTT. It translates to CASSLIQRGDTEAFF.

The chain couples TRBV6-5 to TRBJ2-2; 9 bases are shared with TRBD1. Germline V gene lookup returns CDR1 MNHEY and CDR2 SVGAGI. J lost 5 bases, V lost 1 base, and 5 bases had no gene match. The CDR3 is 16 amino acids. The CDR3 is CASSYFGTGRTGELFF. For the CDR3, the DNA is TGTGCCAGCAGTTACTTTGGGACAGGGCGGACCGGGGAGCTGTTTTTT.

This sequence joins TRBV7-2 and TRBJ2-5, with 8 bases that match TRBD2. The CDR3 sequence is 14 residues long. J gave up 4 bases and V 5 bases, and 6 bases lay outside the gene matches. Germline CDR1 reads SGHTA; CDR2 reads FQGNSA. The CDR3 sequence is CASSPGGRGETQYF. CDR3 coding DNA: TGTGCCAGCAGCCCGGGGGGGCGCGGAGAGACCCAGTACTTC.

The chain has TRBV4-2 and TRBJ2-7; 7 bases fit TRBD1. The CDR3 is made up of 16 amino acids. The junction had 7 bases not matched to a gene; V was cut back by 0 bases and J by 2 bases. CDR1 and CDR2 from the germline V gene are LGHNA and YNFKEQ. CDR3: CASSQEGTGEPYEQYF. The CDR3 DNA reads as TGTGCCAGCAGCCAAGAGGGTACAGGGGAACCCTACGAGCAGTACTTC.

CDR3 DNA: TGTGCCAGCTGGGCCTACACAGATACGCAGTATTTT. This sequence encodes CASWAYTDTQYF. The chain recombines TRBV2 with TRBJ2-3; D is unclear. Germline loops: CDR1 SNHLY, CDR2 FYNNEI. This CDR3 contains 12 residues. Trimming left V 8 bases short and J 2 bases short, with 8 bases between.